Detailed here is one TCR beta chain. The antigen remains undetermined. This record belongs to a study of T cells in Graves' hyperthyroidism and ophthalmopathy. Whole-study findings and limits: A median about 6 months before onset, the model predicted ophthalmopathy. A model built on 13 V-J features separated ophthalmopathy from stable hyperthyroidism.

Authors of the study amplified TCR beta CDR3 regions from RNA transcripts. With the HTBI primer set, the TCR CDR3 went through a first round of RT-PCR. TCRdb reprocessed the multiplex PCR reads with MiXCR, giving one entry per CDR3 protein. The sample lists approximately 560,000 distinct CDR3 sequences, around 46% seen once, with 8% to 8.5% in the top ten. Stability of Graves' hyperthyroidism was defined as absent ophthalmopathy progression within 18 months. Clinical symptoms, serum thyroxine, TRAb, thyroid ultrasound and orbital computed tomography informed diagnoses. Sequencing was carried out using peripheral blood or thyroid tissue (not recorded which). The clonotype comes from a woman younger than 35 with Graves' hyperthyroidism.

The DNA for the CDR3 is TGTGCCAGCCTCCAGGGGGGGGGCACTGAAGCTTTCTTT. Amino acids: CASLQGGGTEAFF. The rearrangement uses TRBV7-9 and TRBJ1-1; 7 bases are a match to TRBD1. This CDR3 spans 13 amino acids. Germline trimming cut 8 bases from V and 4 bases from J; bases unmatched to any gene: 7. Germline lookup yields CDR1 SEHNR and CDR2 FQNEAQ (reference sequence).